This paragraph reports one T cell receptor (beta chain). The antigen is undetermined. The data were taken from a study of T cells in Graves' hyperthyroidism and ophthalmopathy. V lost 1 base to trimming and J lost 1 base, with 10 bases between them. The length of the CDR3 is 15 residues. Germline lookup yields CDR1 MNHEY and CDR2 SVGEGT. Amplified TCR beta CDR3 regions came from RNA transcripts. During a first-round RT-PCR of the TCR CDR3, the HTBI primer set was used. TCRdb re-analysed the multiplex PCR reads in MiXCR, keeping a single row per CDR3 protein. The sample includes around 620,000 distinct CDR3 sequences, around 15% of them seen just once. Whole-study findings and limits: In validation, the model predicted ophthalmopathy. These predictions came a median roughly seven months before onset. Within blood appeared most thyroid clonotypes that had expanded above 0.001.

Thyroid ultrasound, orbital computed tomography, clinical symptoms, and serum thyroxine and TRAb underpinned diagnoses. The source of the PBMCs was around 9 ml of fresh peripheral blood. This TCR was sampled from a woman aged 25-40 years with Graves' hyperthyroidism. Input material: blood. The genes are TRBV6-2 or TRBV6-3 and TRBJ1-1; no clear D gene. In DNA, the CDR3 is TGTGCCAGCAGTTACTTCTTGGGGAGGAACACTGAAGCTTTCTTT. Its translation: CASSYFLGRNTEAFF.